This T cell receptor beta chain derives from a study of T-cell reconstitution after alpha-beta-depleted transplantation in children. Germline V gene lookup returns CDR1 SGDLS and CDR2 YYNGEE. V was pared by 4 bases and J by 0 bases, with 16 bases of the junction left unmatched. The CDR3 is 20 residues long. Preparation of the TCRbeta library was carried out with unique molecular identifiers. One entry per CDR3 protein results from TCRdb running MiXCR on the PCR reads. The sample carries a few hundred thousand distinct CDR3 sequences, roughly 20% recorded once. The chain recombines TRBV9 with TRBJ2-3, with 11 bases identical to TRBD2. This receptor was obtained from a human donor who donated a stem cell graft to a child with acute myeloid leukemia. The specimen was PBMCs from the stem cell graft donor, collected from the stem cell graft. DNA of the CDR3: TGTGCCAGCAGCCCCTTCGGGCTAGCGGGAGGTTTCTCTAGCACAGATACGCAGTATTTT. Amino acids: CASSPFGLAGGFSSTDTQYF.